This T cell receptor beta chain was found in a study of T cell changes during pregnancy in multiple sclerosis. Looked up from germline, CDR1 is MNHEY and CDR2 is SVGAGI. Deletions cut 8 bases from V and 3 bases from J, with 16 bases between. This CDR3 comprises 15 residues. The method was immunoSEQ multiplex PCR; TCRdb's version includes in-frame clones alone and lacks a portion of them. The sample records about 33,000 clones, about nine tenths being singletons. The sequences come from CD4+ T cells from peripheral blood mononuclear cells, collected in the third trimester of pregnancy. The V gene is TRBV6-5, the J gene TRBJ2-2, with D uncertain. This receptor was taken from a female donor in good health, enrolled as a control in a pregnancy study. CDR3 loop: CASSAQHRDTGELFF. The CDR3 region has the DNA TGTGCCAGCTCCGCACAACACAGAGACACCGGGGAGCTGTTTTTT.